The 30 T cell receptor beta chains below were found in one sample sequenced in a study of identical twins. One entry per CDR3 protein, called by TCRdb with MiXCR from the 5' RACE reads. The sample lists more than 650,000 distinct CDR3 sequences; roughly 6% were seen once. The material sequenced was naive T cells sorted from blood. These receptor sequences come from a man younger than 35 in good health.

The sample holds a few counts of this clonotype. This chain joins TRBV15 and TRBJ2-5, with 12 bases that match TRBD2. This CDR3 comprises 16 residues. Germline V CDR1 and CDR2: LNHNV, YYDKDF (reference sequence). V shed 2 bases and J 5 bases; nucleotides not matched to a gene: 6. The chain's CDR3 is CATSRKTSGRVETQYF. DNA of the CDR3: TGTGCCACCAGCAGAAAGACTAGCGGGAGAGTTGAGACCCAGTACTTC.

This clonotype has a handful of counts. The gene calls are TRBV2 and TRBJ2-4; D is ambiguous. This CDR3 comprises 14 residues. CDR1 and CDR2 (germline): SNHLY, FYNNEI. Trimming took off 4 bases at V and 8 bases at J, with 15 bases between the two ends. Written as DNA, the CDR3 is TGTGCCAGCAGTGTGGGCTCACAAAACGACATTCAGTACTTC. This encodes CASSVGSQNDIQYF.

This clonotype was observed a few times. J is TRBJ2-1 and V is TRBV21-1; TRBD1 is taken as the D call from the table, unchecked against the DNA. TRBV21-1 is a pseudogene. The CDR3 sequence is 18 residues long. The CDR3 nucleotides are TGTGCCAGCAGCAACCTCCCCCTGACCGGGGCTGTCTACAATGAGCAGTTCTTC. It yields the protein CASSNLPLTGAVYNEQFF.

This clonotype appeared many times. An end of the junction differs from the germline gene, which may be a read error. The chain combines TRBV12-3 or TRBV12-4 with TRBJ2-7, with 10 bases matching TRBD2. The CDR3 has 13 amino acids. The CDR3 sequence is CASRYTRAGGPFF. CDR3 DNA: TGTGCCAGCAGATACACGAGAGCGGGAGGGCCGTTTTTC.

This clonotype was counted between two and nine times. The chain links TRBV20-1 to TRBJ1-1, with 7 bases matching TRBD1. V lost 5 bases, J lost 0 bases, and 9 bases stayed unmatched. Germline values: CDR1 DFQATT, CDR2 SNEGSKA (reference sequence). The CDR3 spans 15 residues. The CDR3 nucleotides read TGCAGTGCTGGCCCGGGACAGATCATGAACACTGAAGCTTTCTTT. It specifies CSAGPGQIMNTEAFF.

The sample holds many counts of this clonotype. V usage is TRBV14 and J usage is TRBJ2-1; TRBD2 matches 8 bases. The germline V gene encodes CDR1 SGHDN and CDR2 FVKESK. V lost 4 bases to trimming and J lost 8 bases; unmatched junction nucleotides: 7. This CDR3 contains 14 residues. In DNA form, the CDR3 reads TGTGCCAGCAGCCCCGGGACTAGGTCGCATGAGCAGTTCTTC. Translating gives CASSPGTRSHEQFF.

This sequence joins TRBV7-6 and TRBJ2-5; D possibly uses TRBD1 or TRBD2 (6 bases each). CDR3 length equals 13 residues. Trimming stripped 6 bases from V and 5 bases from J, with 13 bases between. Germline CDR1 SGHVS, CDR2 FNYEAQ. The CDR3 sequence is CASRNREVETQYF. Written as DNA, the CDR3 is TGTGCCAGCAGGAACAGGGAGGTGGAGACCCAGTACTTC. The full variable domain, its missing parts supplied by reference TRBV7-6 and TRBJ2-5, is GAGVSQSPRYKVTKRGQDVALRCDPISGHVSLYWYRQALGQGPEFLTYFNYEAQQDKSGLPNDRFSAERPEGSISTLTIQRTEQRDSAMYRCASRNREVETQYFGPGTRLLVL.

This chain connects TRBV20-1 to TRBJ2-1, with TRBD2 matching 15 bases. The CDR3 runs 17 residues. Per germline, CDR1 DFQATT and CDR2 SNEGSKA (reference sequence). For the CDR3, the DNA is TGCAGGGCTGGACTAGCGGGAGGGGGGGCGACCTACAATGAGCAGTTCTTC. Translation: CRAGLAGGGATYNEQFF.

This clonotype was recorded many times. The chain has TRBV30 and TRBJ1-1; TRBD1 agrees at 10 bases. The V gene's germline CDR1 is GTSNPN and CDR2 SVGIG (reference sequence). There are 16 residues in the CDR3. Trimming cost V 3 bases and J 4 bases; bases outside gene matches: 11. In nucleotides, the CDR3 is TGTGCCTGGAGACCAACCTGGGACAGGGGCCGCACTGAAGCTTTCTTT. It encodes CAWRPTWDRGRTEAFF.

The rearrangement joins TRBV6-1 to TRBJ1-5, with D possibly TRBD1 on 6 matching bases. CDR3 size: 15 residues. V was cut by 6 bases and J by 0 bases, with 12 bases left in between. Germline V gene sequence: CDR1 MNHNS, CDR2 SASEGT. The DNA of the CDR3 is TGTGCCAGCAGGCAGGGGACTTATAGCAATCAGCCCCAGCATTTT. Its protein is CASRQGTYSNQPQHF.

This chain uses TRBV6-1 with TRBJ1-3, with TRBD1 matching 8 bases. J lost 3 bases, V lost 4 bases, and 8 bases had no gene match. CDR1 is MNHNS, CDR2 SASEGT, per germline. The CDR3 covers 16 residues. This chain's CDR3 is CASSVTRGTGGNTIYF. CDR3 DNA sequence: TGTGCCAGCAGTGTCACACGCGGGACAGGTGGAAACACCATATATTTT.

The sample holds many counts of this clonotype. This chain uses TRBV3-1 with TRBJ2-7; D unclear. V was cut by 0 bases and J by 1 base, with 7 bases left in between. CDR1 LGHDT and CDR2 YNNKEL come from the germline V gene (reference sequence). The CDR3 consists of 14 residues. This CDR3 reads CASSQEDLSYEQYV. CDR3 DNA sequence: TGTGCCAGCAGCCAAGAGGACCTATCCTACGAGCAGTACGTC.

The table lists this clonotype with a few counts. V gene TRBV30 combines with J gene TRBJ2-5; 8 bases are a match to TRBD1. V lost 3 bases, J lost 5 bases, and 5 bases stayed unmatched. This CDR3 comprises 13 residues. The germline V gene has CDR1 GTSNPN and CDR2 SVGIG (reference sequence). The CDR3 region is CAWSGQGAETQYF. CDR3 DNA sequence: TGTGCCTGGAGCGGACAGGGAGCGGAGACCCAGTACTTC.

This clonotype was seen only a few times. J is TRBJ2-1 and V is TRBV11-2; unclear D gene. The CDR3 is 15 amino acids. CDR1 is SGHAT and CDR2 is FQNNGV in the germline V gene. Trimming removed 5 bases at V and 4 bases at J, with 15 bases between. The chain's CDR3 is CASSPNENLYNEQFF. DNA for the CDR3: TGTGCCAGCAGCCCTAACGAGAACCTGTACAATGAGCAGTTCTTC. Complete variable domain (other parts from reference TRBV11-2 and TRBJ2-1): EAGVAQSPRYKIIEKRQSVAFWCNPISGHATLYWYQQILGQGPKLLIQFQNNGVVDDSQLPKDRFSAERLKGVDSTLKIQPAKLEDSAVYLCASSPNENLYNEQFFGPGTRLTVL.

This clonotype was observed at least ten times. The V gene is TRBV20-1, the J gene TRBJ2-3; D gene uncertain. The CDR3 contains 17 residues. The ends were cut back, 1 base at V and 0 bases at J, with 17 bases in the middle. Per germline, CDR1 DFQATT and CDR2 SNEGSKA (reference sequence). The CDR3, as DNA: TGCAGTGCTAGAGTTCCCTCGGTGCAGGTTAGCACAGATACGCAGTATTTT. It specifies CSARVPSVQVSTDTQYF.

The sample holds one count of this clonotype. This chain links TRBV20-1 with TRBJ2-2, with D uncertain. The CDR3 is made up of 14 amino acids. With 6 bases removed from V and 8 bases from J, the gap between germline ends came to 19 bases. From germline, CDR1 is DFQATT and CDR2 SNEGSKA (reference sequence). The CDR3, as DNA: TGCAGTGCAGCCCCACGTTTGTGCACAGGGGAGCTGTTTTTT. Translation gives CSAAPRLCTGELFF.

The gene calls are TRBV7-9 and TRBJ2-5; possibly TRBD2 for D (5 bases). CDR3 size: 16 residues. CDR1 is SEHNR, CDR2 FQNEAQ, per germline (reference sequence). Deletions cut 3 bases from V and 3 bases from J, with 17 bases between. CDR3 in DNA: TGTGCCAGCAGCTTTGGACCAGATTCGACTAAAGAGACCCAGTACTTC. Amino acids: CASSFGPDSTKETQYF.

In its sample, this clonotype was seen many times. The chain links TRBV24-1 to TRBJ2-1, with D tentatively TRBD1 (6 bases). Germline V gene sequence: CDR1 KGHDR, CDR2 SFDVKD. The V end was cut by 0 bases, the J end by 0 bases, with 14 bases between. This CDR3 contains 18 residues. The CDR3 sequence: CATSDLGGSENSYNEQFF. The DNA for the CDR3 is TGTGCCACCAGTGATTTGGGGGGCAGCGAAAACTCCTACAATGAGCAGTTCTTC.

Many counts were recorded for this clonotype. V gene TRBV29-1 combines with J gene TRBJ2-1, with TRBD2 matching 7 bases. Per the germline V gene, CDR1 is SQVTM and CDR2 is ANQGSEA. The CDR3 runs 16 residues. The J segment lost 0 bases and the V segment lost 3 bases, leaving 8 bases of the junction unmatched. CDR3 region: CSVEETSRASYNEQFF. The CDR3 DNA is TGCAGCGTTGAGGAGACTAGCCGCGCCTCCTACAATGAGCAGTTCTTC.

This clonotype has a count of ten or more. V is TRBV5-5 and J is TRBJ1-1, with TRBD1 matching over 10 bases. The CDR3 consists of 15 residues. The V gene's germline CDR1 is SGHKS and CDR2 YYEKEE (reference sequence). V was pared by 4 bases and J by 4 bases, with 7 bases of the junction left unmatched. Here the CDR3 reads CASSGKTGGGTEAFF. The CDR3 DNA reads as TGTGCCAGCAGCGGTAAGACAGGGGGCGGCACTGAAGCTTTCTTT.

This clonotype came up many times. The chain combines TRBV29-1 with TRBJ1-2; 8 bases align to TRBD1. The junction had 9 bases not matched to a gene; V was cut back by 3 bases and J by 3 bases. The V gene's germline CDR1 is SQVTM and CDR2 ANQGSEA. The CDR3 totals 15 residues. The CDR3 region is CSVDESGGADYGYTF. The CDR3 coding sequence is TGCAGCGTTGATGAGTCAGGGGGCGCGGACTATGGCTACACCTTC.

This clonotype was counted only a few times. V is TRBV4-1 and J is TRBJ2-3, with a tentative D call TRBD1 (6 bases). V lost 8 bases, J lost 1 base, and 13 bases lay in between. The CDR3 has 14 amino acids. Germline CDR1 and CDR2: MGHRA and YSYEKL. CDR3 sequence: CASRQQGRTDTQYF. In DNA, the CDR3 is TGCGCCAGCCGACAACAGGGTCGCACAGATACGCAGTATTTT.

This clonotype was observed at least ten times. The gene calls are TRBV7-9 and TRBJ2-1; 8 bases fit TRBD2. The CDR3 is 15 residues long. Trimming removed 2 bases from V and 9 bases from J; junction bases left unmatched: 9. CDR1 is SEHNR, CDR2 FQNEAQ, per germline (reference sequence). The CDR3 DNA reads as TGTGCCAGCAGCTTAAACGAGCGGGAGTTAGGTGAGCAGTTCTTC. As protein: CASSLNERELGEQFF.

The table lists this clonotype with many counts. The chain links TRBV29-1 to TRBJ2-5; TRBD2 might be the D (6 bases). Germline CDR1 and CDR2: SQVTM and ANQGSEA. The CDR3 length is 12 residues. Trimming took 4 bases from V and 4 from J, leaving 10 bases between them. DNA for the CDR3: TGCAGCGTTGCCAAAGCGGGAGAGACCCAGTACTTC. Encoded protein: CSVAKAGETQYF.

This clonotype was seen more than once but under ten times. The V gene is TRBV27, the J gene TRBJ1-2, with 9 bases matching TRBD1. The V gene end was trimmed by 5 bases and the J gene end by 6 bases; junction bases not matched to a gene: 10. The CDR3 is 15 residues long. CDR1 and CDR2 (germline): MNHEY, SMNVEV (reference sequence). CDR3 nucleotides: TGTGCCAGCAGTACCGACAGGGGGGTTTATGATGGCTACACCTTC. Translating it yields CASSTDRGVYDGYTF.

The CDR3 loop is CAISESKPTSGTGELFF. The DNA for the CDR3 is TGTGCCATCAGTGAGTCGAAGCCGACTAGCGGGACCGGGGAGCTGTTTTTT. The chain is built from TRBV10-3 and TRBJ2-2; 10 bases line up with TRBD2. The CDR3 extends over 17 amino acids. The ends lost 0 bases at V and 5 bases at J; junction bases unmatched: 6. The germline CDR1 and CDR2 sequences are ENHRY and SYGVKD.

This clonotype showed up just a few times. The gene calls are TRBV6-1 and TRBJ2-7; 7 positions match TRBD2. This CDR3 contains 13 residues. Germline loops: CDR1 MNHNS, CDR2 SASEGT. V dropped 6 bases and J dropped 6; count of bases not matched to a gene: 8. This CDR3 is CASRASGSGEQYF. Written as DNA, the CDR3 is TGTGCCAGCAGAGCTAGCGGCTCGGGCGAGCAGTACTTC.

A few counts support this clonotype. The chain links TRBV4-1 to TRBJ1-1; D is unresolved. There are 15 residues in the CDR3. Germline CDR1 and CDR2: MGHRA and YSYEKL. V dropped 1 base and J dropped 2 bases, with 11 bases sitting between them. The CDR3 region has the DNA TGCGCCAGCAGCCAAGTTGGAGGGATTAACACTGAAGCTTTCTTT. Protein sequence: CASSQVGGINTEAFF.

This clonotype was counted a few times. The V and J genes are TRBV9 and TRBJ2-2, with 8 bases identical to TRBD1. V lost 0 bases and J lost 6; bases outside the gene matches: 10. This CDR3 has 17 residues. Germline V gives CDR1 SGDLS, CDR2 YYNGEE. CDR3 loop: CASSVAGQGMSPGELFF. The DNA of the CDR3 is TGTGCCAGCAGCGTAGCTGGACAGGGAATGAGTCCCGGGGAGCTGTTTTTT.

The sample holds many counts of this clonotype. This chain joins TRBV7-6 and TRBJ2-1, with TRBD2 matching over 9 bases. Trimming took 6 bases from V and 2 from J; bases not matched to a gene: 14. Germline lookup yields CDR1 SGHVS and CDR2 FNYEAQ. This CDR3 contains 18 residues. CDR3 nucleotide sequence: TGTGCCAGCAGTCTAAAAAACCCAGCGGGAGGCCCCTACAATGAGCAGTTCTTC. This codes for CASSLKNPAGGPYNEQFF.